Following are 32 T cell receptor beta chains from one sample sequenced in a study of T cell clonality in common variable immunodeficiency. Profiling relied on immunoSEQ multiplex PCR, and the TCRdb table lists in-frame clones only, not all of them. The sample has roughly 79,000 clones, none seen only once. The sequencing input was peripheral blood mononuclear cells. The origin of the receptors is a person aged 18 to 75 in good health.

This clone showed up many times. The read ends 3 residues before the CDR3 terminus; that terminus is restored from the germline J gene. The chain uses TRBV11-2 and TRBJ2-1; 8 bases match TRBD1. CDR3 length: 15 residues. CDR1 SGHAT and CDR2 FQNNGV come from the germline V gene. The junction had 6 bases not matched to a gene; V was cut back by 6 bases and J by 2 bases. The CDR3: CASRGQVGPYNEQFF. CDR3 DNA (partial): TGTGCCAGCAGGGGACAGGTAGGGCCCTACAATGAG.

Ten or more counts support this clone. From the germline J gene comes the end of the CDR3, since the read stops 3 residues before it. The V call is TRBV7-2, the J call TRBJ1-2; a possible D gene is TRBD1 (6 bases). This CDR3 is built from 15 residues. Between the trimmed V and J ends, which lost 0 bases and 7 bases, there was a span of 15 bases. CDR1 is SGHTA, CDR2 FQGNSA, per germline. The CDR3 DNA, read in part, is TGTGCCAGCAGCTTAGCTGGGGGCGCAGATCCTGGC. This encodes CASSLAGGADPG. The entire CDR3 reads CASSLAGGADPGYTF.

This clone came up many times. CDR3 DNA (partial): TGCGCCAGCAGTCTACAGGGGATAGAGACC. Residues: CASSLQGIET. The whole CDR3 region reads CASSLQGIETQYF. The genes are TRBV10-2 and TRBJ2-5; TRBD1 agrees at 7 bases. With the read ending 3 residues before the CDR3 end, the germline J gene is used to fill in that end. The CDR3 has 13 residues. Germline V CDR1 and CDR2: WSHSY, SAAADI. Trimming cost V 5 bases and J 4 bases; bases outside gene matches: 4.

The sample holds many counts of this clone. The read ends 3 residues before the CDR3 terminus; that terminus is restored from the germline J gene. This chain links TRBV20-1 with TRBJ2-2; 11 nucleotides match TRBD2. In germline, CDR1 is DFQATT, CDR2 SNEGSKA (reference sequence). The CDR3 contains 15 residues. J gave up 0 bases and V 6 bases, and 3 bases lay outside the gene matches. CDR3: CSAPGLAANTGELFF. The part of the CDR3 DNA that was read is TGCAGTGCCCCGGGACTAGCGGCGAACACCGGGGAG.

This clone was recorded many times. Coverage ceases 3 residues before the CDR3 finishes, and the germline J gene fills in the end. The chain joins TRBV20-1 to TRBJ2-7, with 7 positions matching TRBD1. Per germline, CDR1 DFQATT and CDR2 SNEGSKA (reference sequence). V trimming: 3 bases; J trimming: 3 bases; junction bases outside the gene matches: 5. This CDR3 has 13 residues. The CDR3 loop is CSARADRDYEQYF. The sequenced part of the CDR3 DNA is TGCAGTGCTAGGGCAGACAGGGACTACGAG.

This clone was detected ten times or more. Read coverage stops 3 residues before the CDR3 terminus; the germline J gene supplies the remainder. The J gene is TRBJ2-1, the V gene TRBV12-3 or TRBV12-4; 8 bases match TRBD2. The CDR3 is 16 amino acids. V gave up 5 bases and J gave up 4 bases; unmatched junction bases: 10. Incomplete CDR3 DNA: TGTGCCAGCAGTCGACTGGCTAGCGGGCTTTACAATGAG. This codes for CASSRLASGLYNE. The entire CDR3 is CASSRLASGLYNEQFF.

Points on this clone: Read coverage stops 3 residues before the CDR3 terminus; the germline J gene supplies the remainder. The V and J genes are TRBV20-1 and TRBJ2-7; 7 bases match TRBD1. J gave up 4 bases and V 5 bases, and 14 bases lay outside the gene matches. Germline assignment: CDR1 DFQATT and CDR2 SNEGSKA (reference sequence). The CDR3 is 15 amino acids. CDR3: CSARRQGPPLYEQYF. The part of the CDR3 DNA that was read is TGCAGTGCTCGGAGACAGGGTCCCCCACTATACGAG.

This clone was counted at least ten times. CDR3 residues: CASSLGPNEETQYF. Partial CDR3 DNA: TGTGCCAGCAGCTTAGGCCCTAATGAAGAGACC. The rearrangement links TRBV7-6 to TRBJ2-5; D not resolved. Read coverage stops 3 residues before the CDR3 terminus; the germline J gene supplies the remainder. The CDR3 extends over 14 amino acids. Trimming cost V 1 base and J 3 bases, with 9 bases left between them. The germline V gene has CDR1 SGHVS and CDR2 FNYEAQ.

This clone was counted at least ten times. Compared with germline, one end of the junction differs, possibly owing to a read error. The read halts 3 residues ahead of the CDR3 end, with the missing end drawn from the germline J gene. This chain uses TRBV4-2 with TRBJ1-4; D is perhaps TRBD1 (6 bases). The CDR3 runs to 15 residues. CDR1 and CDR2 from the germline V gene are LGHNA and YNFKEQ. CDR3 DNA (partial): TGCGCCAGCAGCCAAGAGTACAGGGTTCATGAAAAA. Residues: CASSQEYRVHEK. The whole CDR3 region reads CASSQEYRVHEKLFF.

This clone was found many times. Read data end 3 residues before the CDR3 end; the end is taken from the germline J gene. The chain uses TRBV28 and TRBJ1-2; 9 bases line up with TRBD1. The CDR3 has 16 residues. Germline V gene data show CDR1 as MDHEN and CDR2 as SYDVKM. CDR3 loop: CASSFSPHRGRTGYTF. CDR3 DNA, as far as it was read: TGTGCCAGCAGTTTCTCGCCCCACAGGGGGCGCACCGGC.

In this sample, this clone turned up many times. The CDR3 end is not reached by the read, which stops 3 residues before it; the germline J gene fills it in. The chain couples TRBV18 to TRBJ2-1; 11 nucleotides agree with TRBD2. The CDR3 is 15 amino acids. Germline values: CDR1 KGHSH, CDR2 LQKENI. Germline trimming cut 6 bases from V and 3 bases from J; bases unmatched to any gene: 4. The sequenced CDR3 bases are TGTGCCAGCTCTCCGACTAGCGGGATCTACAATGAG. Protein: CASSPTSGIYNE. The full CDR3 reads CASSPTSGIYNEQFF. The full variable domain, completed using reference TRBV18 and TRBJ2-1, is NAGVMQNPRHLVRRRGQEARLRCSPMKGHSHVYWYRQLPEEGLKFMVYLQKENIIDESGMPKERFSAEFPKEGPSILRIQQVVRGDSAAYFCASSPTSGIYNEQFFGPGTRLTVL.

This clone has at least ten counts. Read sequence stops 3 residues before the CDR3 end, and the germline J gene provides the missing end. The rearrangement joins TRBV14 to TRBJ2-3, with TRBD2 matching over 8 bases. V lost 2 bases to trimming and J lost 5 bases; unmatched junction nucleotides: 3. The germline CDR1 and CDR2 sequences are SGHDN and FVKESK. The CDR3 runs to 14 residues. CDR3 region: CASSQRAGVDTQYF. The sequenced part of the CDR3 DNA is TGTGCCAGCAGCCAACGAGCGGGAGTAGATACG.

This clone was counted at least ten times. The read falls 3 residues short of the CDR3 end, and the missing part is taken from the germline J gene. The chain has TRBV7-6 and TRBJ1-1, with D unresolved. CDR1 is SGHVS and CDR2 is FNYEAQ in the germline V gene. V was trimmed by 2 bases and J by 3 bases, leaving 4 bases between them. This CDR3 is built from 12 residues. CDR3 loop: CASSLLDTEAFF. The sequenced CDR3 bases are TGTGCCAGCAGCTTATTAGACACTGAA. Full variable domain (outside the CDR3, taken from reference TRBV7-6 and TRBJ1-1): GAGVSQSPRYKVTKRGQDVALRCDPISGHVSLYWYRQALGQGPEFLTYFNYEAQQDKSGLPNDRFSAERPEGSISTLTIQRTEQRDSAMYRCASSLLDTEAFFGQGTRLTVV.

This clone showed up many times. With the read ending 3 residues before the CDR3 end, the germline J gene is used to fill in that end. V is TRBV10-2 and J is TRBJ2-5; TRBD2 agrees at 12 bases. V was clipped by 4 bases and J by 5 bases; unmatched bases: 8. Per germline, CDR1 WSHSY and CDR2 SAAADI. The CDR3 is made up of 16 amino acids. The covered CDR3 bases are TGCGCCAGCAGTGGACTAGCGGGAGTATATCTGGAGACC. It codes for CASSGLAGVYLET. From start to end, the CDR3 is CASSGLAGVYLETQYF.

There are a few counts of this clone. The read falls 3 residues short of the CDR3 end, and the missing part is taken from the germline J gene. The J gene is TRBJ1-3, the V gene TRBV30; 7 positions agree with TRBD1. Germline CDR1 GTSNPN, CDR2 SVGIG (reference sequence). With V trimmed by 3 bases and J by 0 bases, 5 bases remained unmatched. The CDR3 spans 15 residues. CDR3 sequence: CAWSNRQGSGNTIYF. The part of the CDR3 DNA that was read is TGTGCCTGGAGCAACCGACAGGGCTCTGGAAACACC.

This clone was detected many times. CDR3 region: CSAPGTGVPGELFF. The CDR3 DNA, read in part, is TGCAGTGCTCCCGGGACAGGGGTCCCCGGGGAG. J is TRBJ2-2 and V is TRBV20-1, with 10 positions matching TRBD1. The read falls 3 residues short of the CDR3 end, and the missing part is taken from the germline J gene. The CDR3 runs to 14 residues. With 5 bases clipped from V and 6 bases from J, the junction kept 6 bases outside the gene matches. The germline gives CDR1 DFQATT, CDR2 SNEGSKA (reference sequence).

Ten or more counts support this clone. CDR3 sequence: CASSERTGPSNQPQHF. The part of the CDR3 DNA that was read is TGTGCCAGCAGTGAAAGGACAGGGCCCAGCAATCAGCCC. V usage is TRBV12-3 or TRBV12-4 and J usage is TRBJ1-5; TRBD1 aligns across 8 bases. The CDR3 end falls 3 residues outside the read, so it is completed with the germline J gene. V was clipped by 5 bases and J by 1 base; unmatched bases: 7. The length of the CDR3 is 16 residues.

This clone has ten or more counts. The sequenced fragment ends 3 residues before the CDR3 boundary, so the rest is inferred from the germline J gene. The gene calls are TRBV10-3 and TRBJ2-7; D unresolved. Trimming took 4 bases from V and 0 from J, leaving 7 bases between them. The germline gives CDR1 ENHRY, CDR2 SYGVKD. The CDR3 is 13 residues long. CDR3 in amino acids: CAISVDISYEQYF. The CDR3 DNA, read in part, is TGTGCCATCAGTGTAGACATCTCCTACGAG.

This clone was counted at least ten times. The read halts 3 residues ahead of the CDR3 end, with the missing end drawn from the germline J gene. This sequence joins TRBV6-1 and TRBJ2-1; no firm D call. The germline gives CDR1 MNHNS, CDR2 SASEGT. This CDR3 spans 13 amino acids. V was trimmed by 3 bases and J by 0 bases, leaving 3 bases between them. This chain's CDR3 is CASSEASYNEQFF. Incomplete CDR3 DNA: TGTGCCAGCAGTGAGGCCTCCTACAATGAG.

This clone was counted many times. The CDR3 is cut off 3 residues early in the read; its end comes from the germline J gene. The V and J genes are TRBV18 and TRBJ2-5; the D call may be TRBD1 or TRBD2 (5 bases each). CDR1 and CDR2 (germline): KGHSH, LQKENI. The CDR3 runs 12 residues. V lost 2 bases and J 5 bases, leaving 6 bases between the germline ends. The DNA read from the CDR3 is TGTGCCAGCTCACCAGAGGGGGAGACC. As protein: CASSPEGET. The CDR3 as a whole reads CASSPEGETQYF. Combining the CDR3 with reference TRBV18 and TRBJ2-5 gives the whole variable domain NAGVMQNPRHLVRRRGQEARLRCSPMKGHSHVYWYRQLPEEGLKFMVYLQKENIIDESGMPKERFSAEFPKEGPSILRIQQVVRGDSAAYFCASSPEGETQYFGPGTRLLVL.

This clone appeared many times. The missing CDR3 end, 3 residues past where the read stops, is filled in from the germline J gene. The V and J genes are TRBV5-1 and TRBJ2-5; D is unclear. Trimming left V 4 bases short and J 4 bases short, with 29 bases between. Germline CDR1 SGHRS, CDR2 YFSETQ. The length of the CDR3 is 19 residues. Partial CDR3 DNA: TGCGCCAGCAGCGGGCGCGAGCTAACCGATAACCCGAGAGGAGAGACC. Encoded protein: CASSGRELTDNPRGET. The whole CDR3 protein reads CASSGRELTDNPRGETQYF.

This clone was observed at least ten times. Read sequence stops 3 residues before the CDR3 end, and the germline J gene provides the missing end. The rearrangement uses TRBV6-2 or TRBV6-3 and TRBJ1-2; 8 bases match TRBD1. Germline loops: CDR1 MNHEY, CDR2 SVGEGT. The CDR3 is 14 residues long. V dropped 10 bases and J dropped 6; count of bases not matched to a gene: 13. Partial CDR3 DNA: TGTGCCATCCGTCCCTCAGGGGGCGGCGATGGC. Amino acid sequence: CAIRPSGGGDG. The complete CDR3 reads CAIRPSGGGDGYTF.

The table lists this clone with many counts. The read gets to within 3 residues of the CDR3 end, and the germline J gene fills in the rest. The chain has TRBV5-1 and TRBJ2-1; 8 nucleotides match TRBD1. The CDR3 totals 15 residues. CDR1 SGHRS and CDR2 YFSETQ come from the germline V gene. V shed 1 base, J shed 7 bases, and the junction held 7 bases outside the gene matches. The CDR3 bases that were read are TGCGCCAGCAGCTTGAGGCCGGACAGGGAAAATGAG. It is translated as CASSLRPDRENE. The entire CDR3 reads CASSLRPDRENEQFF.

This clone occurred many times. The read ends 3 residues before the CDR3 terminus; that terminus is restored from the germline J gene. This chain uses TRBV19 with TRBJ1-2, with TRBD1 matching over 12 bases. The CDR3 is 16 residues long. The germline V gene encodes CDR1 LNHDA and CDR2 SQIVND (reference sequence). V dropped 9 bases and J dropped 5; count of bases not matched to a gene: 13. The part of the CDR3 DNA that was read is TGTGCCAGCCTTACGACGGGACAGGGGGCATTATATGGC. This sequence encodes CASLTTGQGALYG. The complete CDR3 protein is CASLTTGQGALYGYTF.

At least ten counts were recorded for this clone. The CDR3 end is not reached by the read, which stops 3 residues before it; the germline J gene fills it in. J is TRBJ2-3 and V is TRBV10-3; 9 bases are a match to TRBD1. CDR1 ENHRY and CDR2 SYGVKD come from the germline V gene. CDR3 length: 13 residues. With V trimmed by 7 bases and J by 4 bases, 3 bases remained unmatched. CDR3 loop: CAIIGTGSDTQYF. The covered CDR3 bases are TGTGCCATCATTGGGACAGGGTCAGATACG.

This clone was recorded at least ten times. The sequenced fragment ends 3 residues before the CDR3 boundary, so the rest is inferred from the germline J gene. The chain recombines TRBV19 with TRBJ2-2; TRBD1 aligns across 8 bases. From germline, CDR1 is LNHDA and CDR2 SQIVND (reference sequence). V lost 5 bases to trimming and J lost 6 bases; unmatched junction nucleotides: 8. The CDR3 consists of 15 residues. CDR3 residues: CASSQGQGLSGELFF. Partial CDR3 DNA: TGTGCCAGTAGTCAAGGACAGGGCCTCTCCGGGGAG.

With regard to this clone: The sequence runs out 3 residues before the end of the CDR3; the remainder is reconstructed from the germline J gene. Other DNA sequences of this sample code for an identical CDR3. This chain connects TRBV18 to TRBJ1-1; D may be TRBD1 (5 bases). Trimming took 3 bases from V and 6 from J, leaving 8 bases between them. The germline V gene has CDR1 KGHSH and CDR2 LQKENI. This CDR3 is built from 12 residues. The CDR3 reads CASSPQGAEAFF. The DNA read from the CDR3 is TGTGCCAGCTCACCCCAGGGCGCTGAA.

This clone was counted many times. Incomplete CDR3 DNA: TGTGCCAGTAGTCTCTCGTCCGGGACAATGGGC. Translated, it gives CASSLSSGTMG. The entire CDR3 protein reads CASSLSSGTMGYTF. The chain recombines TRBV19 with TRBJ1-2; weak D call: TRBD1 (6 bases). The CDR3 end falls 3 residues outside the read, so it is completed with the germline J gene. Germline V gives CDR1 LNHDA, CDR2 SQIVND (reference sequence). The CDR3 extends over 14 amino acids.

This clone has ten or more counts. The CDR3 end lies 3 residues beyond the end of the read and is filled in from the germline J gene. The J gene is TRBJ2-1, the V gene TRBV20-1; 9 positions match TRBD2. Germline CDR1 and CDR2: DFQATT and SNEGSKA (reference sequence). The CDR3 has 16 residues. Trimming removed 6 bases from V and 1 base from J; junction bases left unmatched: 10. CDR3 sequence reads: CSATPLAGLSYNEQFF. The sequenced part of the CDR3 DNA is TGCAGTGCCACACCACTAGCGGGTCTATCCTACAATGAG.

This clone was picked up many times. The missing CDR3 end, 3 residues past where the read stops, is filled in from the germline J gene. The rearrangement uses TRBV2 and TRBJ2-3; 9 nucleotides align to TRBD2. Germline V CDR1 and CDR2: SNHLY, FYNNEI. The CDR3 runs to 15 residues. Unmatched junction bases numbered 6, after V lost 3 bases and J lost 5 bases. CDR3: CASSDFASGKDTQYF. The part of the CDR3 DNA that was read is TGTGCCAGCAGTGACTTTGCTAGCGGGAAAGATACG.

This clone was counted ten times or more. From the germline J gene comes the end of the CDR3, since the read stops 3 residues before it. The rearrangement links TRBV11-2 to TRBJ2-5; D is possibly TRBD1 (5 bases). CDR1 and CDR2 (germline): SGHAT, FQNNGV. The CDR3 spans 14 residues. V lost 2 bases and J lost 4, with 11 bases in between. The CDR3 region is CASSLYRMGETQYF. The part of the CDR3 DNA that was read is TGTGCCAGCAGCTTATACAGGATGGGAGAGACC.

This clone was counted ten times or more. The read comes to an end 3 residues before the CDR3 does, leaving the germline J gene to fill in the end. The genes are TRBV5-1 and TRBJ1-1, with a weak D call TRBD1 (6 bases). The CDR3 extends over 16 amino acids. Germline V gene data show CDR1 as SGHRS and CDR2 as YFSETQ. Trimming removed 0 bases from V and 4 bases from J, with 16 bases in between. The CDR3 region is CASSLGATGGSTEAFF. The DNA read from the CDR3 is TGCGCCAGCAGCTTGGGGGCGACAGGCGGGTCCACTGAA.